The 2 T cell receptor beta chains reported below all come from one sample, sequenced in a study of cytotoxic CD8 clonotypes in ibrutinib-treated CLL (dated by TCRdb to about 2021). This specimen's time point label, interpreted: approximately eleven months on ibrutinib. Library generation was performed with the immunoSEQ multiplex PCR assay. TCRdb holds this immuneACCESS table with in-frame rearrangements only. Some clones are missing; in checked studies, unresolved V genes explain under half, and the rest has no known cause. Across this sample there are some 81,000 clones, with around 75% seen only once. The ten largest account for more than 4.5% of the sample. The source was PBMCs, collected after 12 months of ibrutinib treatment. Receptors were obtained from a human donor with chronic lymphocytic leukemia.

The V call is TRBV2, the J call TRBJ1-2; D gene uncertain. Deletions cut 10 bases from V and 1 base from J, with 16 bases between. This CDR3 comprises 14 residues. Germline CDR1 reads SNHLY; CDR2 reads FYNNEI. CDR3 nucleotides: TGTGCCACCACACTTTGGGGTAATAACTATGGCTACACCTTC. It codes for CATTLWGNNYGYTF.

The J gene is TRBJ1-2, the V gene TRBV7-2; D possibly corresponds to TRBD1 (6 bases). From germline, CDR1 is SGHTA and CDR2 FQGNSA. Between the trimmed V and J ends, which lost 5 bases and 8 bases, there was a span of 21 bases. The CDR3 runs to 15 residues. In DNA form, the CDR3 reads TGTGCCAGCAGCCCGGAGGGGACCACAGGGTCCGGCTACACCTTC. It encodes CASSPEGTTGSGYTF.